This is a list of T cell receptor beta chains from one sample in a study of long-term antiretroviral therapy in people with HIV. The protocol was immunoSEQ multiplex PCR, while the TCRdb copy is restricted to in-frame clones and leaves out a portion. The sample lists some 31,000 clones; nearly 90% were seen once. Specimen: unsorted PBMCs, collected 1.1 years after starting antiretroviral therapy. The source of these receptors is a man younger than 35 with HIV. CDR3s include the opening cysteine and the closing phenylalanine or tryptophan. D genes are given only for firm matches. Not all rows give a size; the values are once, few, many and, for expanded clones, a class.

clone_size | j_call | d_call | v_call | cdr3_nt | cdr3_aa
NA | TRBJ2-7 | NA | TRBV19 | TGTGCCAGTAGTGGGGACAACTACGAGCAGTACTTC | CASSGDNYEQYF
once | TRBJ2-3 | NA | TRBV27 | TGTGCCAGCAGTTTAGGACTCCCCGGCGGTACGCAGTATTTT | CASSLGLPGGTQYF
NA | TRBJ2-2 | NA | TRBV7-9 | TGTGCCAGCAGCCTCTACGACGGGGAGCTGTTTTTT | CASSLYDGELFF
NA | TRBJ1-2 | NA | TRBV28 | TGTGCCAGCAGCCCGAGGGGGGGTCGTAGCTATGGCTACACCTTC | CASSPRGGRSYGYTF
NA | TRBJ2-7 | TRBD2 | TRBV18 | TGTGCCAGCTCACCAGGGGGGGGTCGCGAGCAGTACTTC | CASSPGGGREQYF
NA | TRBJ1-5 | NA | TRBV18 | TGTGCCAGCTCACCAGAAGGGGACAAAGGCCAGCCCCAGCATTTT | CASSPEGDKGQPQHF
NA | TRBJ2-2 | TRBD2 | TRBV11-3 | TGTGCCAGCAGTCTGAGGCTAGCGGGAGGATTCGGCTCCGGGGAGCTGTTTTTT | CASSLRLAGGFGSGELFF
NA | TRBJ2-7 | TRBD1 | TRBV5-3 | TGTGCCAGAAGCTTGACAGGGGCCCCCTCCTACGAGCAGTACTTC | CARSLTGAPSYEQYF
NA | TRBJ2-1 | NA | TRBV11-2 | TGTGCCAGCAGCTTCGCCGGGAGTAGACAGAATGAGCAGTTCTTC | CASSFAGSRQNEQFF
NA | TRBJ2-1 | NA | TRBV6-1 | TGTGCCAGCAGATACGGGCCTCCTAATGAGCAGTTCTTC | CASRYGPPNEQFF
NA | TRBJ2-7 | NA | TRBV5-5 | TGTGCCAGCAGCCCCCCTGGGACCCTCTCCTACGAGCAGTACTTC | CASSPPGTLSYEQYF
NA | TRBJ2-5 | TRBD2 | TRBV10-1 | TGCGCCAGCAGTATGGGACTACAAGAGACCCAGTACTTC | CASSMGLQETQYF
NA | TRBJ2-1 | NA | TRBV5-1 | TGCGCCAGCAGCTGGGGAGGGGGGGCCGATCTCAATGAGCAGTTCTTC | CASSWGGGADLNEQFF
NA | TRBJ2-7 | TRBD2 | TRBV6-1 | TGTGCCAGCAGTGAATTCGGCGGGAGCTACGAGCAGTACTTC | CASSEFGGSYEQYF
few | TRBJ1-2 | NA | TRBV29-1 | TGCAGCGTTGAACGGGCCAATGGCTACACCTTC | CSVERANGYTF
NA | TRBJ2-3 | TRBD2 | TRBV11-1 | TGTGCCAGCAGCTTATACGCTAGCGGGAGTATCGATACGCAGTATTTT | CASSLYASGSIDTQYF
NA | TRBJ2-7 | TRBD1 | TRBV13 | TGTGCCAGCAGCTTACGGCAGGGGGAGCACGAGCAGTACTTC | CASSLRQGEHEQYF
NA | TRBJ2-7 | TRBD2 | TRBV6-1 | TGTGCCACCTCCTCGGCGGCTAGCGGCGAGCAGTACTTC | CATSSAASGEQYF
NA | TRBJ2-1 | TRBD2 | TRBV5-1 | TGCGCCAGCAGCTCTAGCGGGAGTGGTTATGAGCAGTTCTTC | CASSSSGSGYEQFF
NA | TRBJ2-3 | TRBD2 | TRBV5-1 | TGCGCCAGCAGCTTTGCGGGGACTAGCGGGGGGAACACAGATACGCAGTATTTT | CASSFAGTSGGNTDTQYF
once | TRBJ1-2 | NA | TRBV19 | TGTGCCAGTAGTACCACAGGGAAGGATGGCTACACCTTC | CASSTTGKDGYTF
NA | TRBJ2-2 | TRBD1 | TRBV5-1 | TGCGCCAGCAGCTACCGGACAGGAAACACCGGGGAGCTGTTTTTT | CASSYRTGNTGELFF
NA | TRBJ1-1 | NA | TRBV2 | TGTGCCAGCAGTGAGTACACTGAAGCTTTCTTT | CASSEYTEAFF
few | TRBJ1-2 | NA | TRBV20-1 | TGCAGGGGGCCATTTGATCAAACCTTC | CRGPFDQTF
NA | TRBJ2-3 | NA | TRBV7-8 | TGTGCCAGCTATCCTCTGGGTCTAGAGGGCACAGATACGCAGTATTTT | CASYPLGLEGTDTQYF
NA | TRBJ2-5 | TRBD1 | TRBV27 | TGTGCCAGCAGTCGGGACAGACAGGGGTGGGAGACCCAGTACTTC | CASSRDRQGWETQYF
NA | TRBJ2-3 | TRBD2 | TRBV28 | TGTGCCAGCAGCCCGCCGTCTAGCGGGAGTGATACGCAGTATTTT | CASSPPSSGSDTQYF
NA | TRBJ2-5 | NA | TRBV27 | TGTGCCAGCAGTTTAAAAGGAGAGACCCAGTACTTC | CASSLKGETQYF
NA | TRBJ2-3 | NA | TRBV4-2 | TGTGCCAGCAGCCAAGATATAGTGCCGGGGACAGATACGCAGTATTTT | CASSQDIVPGTDTQYF
NA | TRBJ2-1 | NA | TRBV4-3 | TGCGCCAGCAGCCAAGAGACCCATGAGCAGTTCTTC | CASSQETHEQFF
NA | TRBJ1-1 | NA | TRBV6-1 | TGTGCCAGCAGTGAAGGGGGGAGCACTGAAGCTTTCTTT | CASSEGGSTEAFF
few | TRBJ1-5 | NA | TRBV4-1 | TGCGCCAGCAGCCTGGAAATGAGCAATCAGCCCCAGCATTTT | CASSLEMSNQPQHF
NA | TRBJ2-7 | TRBD2 | TRBV7-6 | TGTGCCAGCAGCTTAGGTAGCGGGAGCGATCTCTACGAGCAGTACTTC | CASSLGSGSDLYEQYF
NA | TRBJ2-1 | TRBD1 | TRBV27 | TGTGCCAGCAGTTTCGACAGGGGGAGTGATGAGCAGTTCTTC | CASSFDRGSDEQFF
NA | TRBJ1-2 | NA | TRBV4-1 | TGCGCCAGCAGCCAAGAACCCCTCCGGGGCGGTTATGGCTACACCTTC | CASSQEPLRGGYGYTF
NA | TRBJ2-1 | TRBD2 | TRBV6-1 | TGTGCCAGCAGTGAAGGACCACCTAGCGGGAGGCTGGACAATGAGCAGTTCTTC | CASSEGPPSGRLDNEQFF
NA | TRBJ2-3 | TRBD2 | TRBV5-4 | TGTGCCAGCAGCTGGTTCGGCGCGGGGGGCGCTTCAGGCACAGATACGCAGTATTTT | CASSWFGAGGASGTDTQYF
NA | TRBJ1-1 | NA | TRBV23-1 | TGCGCCAGCAGTCAACCGGGACGTCTGAACACTGAAGCTTTCTTT | CASSQPGRLNTEAFF
NA | TRBJ2-7 | TRBD1 | TRBV29-1 | TGCAGCGCAAGACAGGGAATGTCGAACGAGCAGTACTTC | CSARQGMSNEQYF
NA | TRBJ2-5 | TRBD1 | TRBV9 | TGTGCCAGCAGCGTTTTCGGACAGGGCCAAGAGACCCAGTACTTC | CASSVFGQGQETQYF
NA | TRBJ2-5 | NA | TRBV4-2 | TGTGCCAGCAGCCAGGACGACACCGCGGTACAGTACTTC | CASSQDDTAVQYF
NA | TRBJ2-2 | NA | TRBV2 | TGTGCCAGCGGGATCTCTAGGACCCGGGAGCTGTTTTTT | CASGISRTRELFF
NA | TRBJ2-1 | TRBD2 | TRBV10-1 | TGCGCCAGCAGTGAGTGGGAGGAGCTTGAGGAAGAGACTAGCTTAACCTACAATGAGCAGTTCTTC | CASSEWEELEEETSLTYNEQFF
NA | TRBJ2-5 | NA | TRBV30 | TGTGCCTGGAGTGTGGGAGGCGAAGAGACCCAGTACTTC | CAWSVGGEETQYF
NA | TRBJ2-1 | TRBD1 | TRBV7-3 | TGTGCCAGCAGCCAACGCGCAGGACCGGGACAGACCTTTGGGGATGAGCAGTTCTTC | CASSQRAGPGQTFGDEQFF